Below, one TCR beta chain is given with its context. The antigen is unknown. This record comes from a study of T cell responses to AZD1222 COVID-19 vaccine. The study's findings and limits: The study found vaccine-associated CD4 TCRs spanning spike, dominant at 160-218 and 743-854.

Produced via immunoSEQ multiplex PCR; TCRdb's table is partial and in-frame only. The table lists nearly 110,000 clones, about 93% of them singletons. V was shortened by 0 bases and J by 4 bases, with 5 bases between the two germline ends. The CDR3 length is 13 residues. Germline assignment: CDR1 SGHRS and CDR2 YFSETQ. The sequence was obtained from an adult in good health. The rearrangement links TRBV5-1 to TRBJ1-5, with D unresolved. Source: peripheral blood, taken on day 0 of AZD1222 vaccination. CDR3: CASSLETNQPQHF. The CDR3 nucleotides are TGCGCCAGCAGCTTGGAGACAAATCAGCCCCAGCATTTT. The full variable domain, with the rest looked up from reference TRBV5-1 and TRBJ1-5, is KAGVTQTPRYLIKTRGQQVTLSCSPISGHRSVSWYQQTPGQGLQFLFEYFSETQRNKGNFPGRFSGRQFSNSRSEMNVSTLELGDSALYLCASSLETNQPQHFGDGTRLSIL.